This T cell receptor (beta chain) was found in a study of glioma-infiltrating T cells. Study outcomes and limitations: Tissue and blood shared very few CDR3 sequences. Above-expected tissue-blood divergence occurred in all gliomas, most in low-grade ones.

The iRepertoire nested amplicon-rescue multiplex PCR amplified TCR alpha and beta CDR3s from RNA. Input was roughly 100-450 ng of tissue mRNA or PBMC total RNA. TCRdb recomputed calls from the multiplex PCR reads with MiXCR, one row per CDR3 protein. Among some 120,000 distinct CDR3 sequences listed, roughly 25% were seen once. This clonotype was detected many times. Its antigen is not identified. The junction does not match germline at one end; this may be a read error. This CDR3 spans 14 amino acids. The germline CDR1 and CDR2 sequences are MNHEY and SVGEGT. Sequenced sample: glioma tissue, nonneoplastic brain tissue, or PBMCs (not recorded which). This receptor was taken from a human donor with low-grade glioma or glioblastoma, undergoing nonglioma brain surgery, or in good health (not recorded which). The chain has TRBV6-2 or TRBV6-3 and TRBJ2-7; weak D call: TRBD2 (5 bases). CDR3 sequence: CTSSYSIGTYEQYF. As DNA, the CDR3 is TGTACCAGCAGTTACTCGATCGGGACCTACGAGCAGTACTTC.